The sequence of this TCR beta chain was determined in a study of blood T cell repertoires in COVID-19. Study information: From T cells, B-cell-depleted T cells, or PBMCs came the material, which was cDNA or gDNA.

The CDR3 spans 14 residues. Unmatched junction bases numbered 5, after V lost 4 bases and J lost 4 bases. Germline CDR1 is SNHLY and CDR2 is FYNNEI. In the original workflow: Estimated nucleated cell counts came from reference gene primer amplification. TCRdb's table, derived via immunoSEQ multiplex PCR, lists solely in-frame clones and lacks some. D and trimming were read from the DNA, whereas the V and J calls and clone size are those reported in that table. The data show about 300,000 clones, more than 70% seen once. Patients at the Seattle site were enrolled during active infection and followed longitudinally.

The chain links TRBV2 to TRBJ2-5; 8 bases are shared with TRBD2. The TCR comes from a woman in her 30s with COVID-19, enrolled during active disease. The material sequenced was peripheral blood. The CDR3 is CASSVTGGGETQYF. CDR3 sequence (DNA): TGTGCCAGCAGTGTAACGGGGGGGGGAGAGACCCAGTACTTC.